These 24 T cell receptor beta chains share one sample of origin, sequenced in a study of blood T cell repertoires in COVID-19. TCRdb keeps only in-frame clones here, not all; method: immunoSEQ multiplex PCR. The top ten hold over 0.95% of the sample, which has 300,000 to 400,000 clones, approximately 92% seen once. The sample comprised PBMCs or T cells enriched from blood (not recorded which). The receptors here all came from a man aged 18 to 30 who had recovered from COVID-19.

The CDR3 DNA sequence: TGTGCTAGTGGTTTGGGACAAGCAACTAATGAAAAACTGTTTTTT. It translates to CASGLGQATNEKLFF. The chain carries TRBV12-5 and TRBJ1-4, with unresolved D. Germline values: CDR1 LGHNT, CDR2 FRNRAP. Trimming took off 1 base at V and 0 bases at J, with 6 bases between the two ends. The CDR3 covers 15 residues.

CDR3 sequence reads: CASGSSYEQYF. CDR3 coding DNA: TGTGCTTCGGGGAGCTCCTACGAGCAGTACTTC. The chain has TRBV6-5 and TRBJ2-7; D is perhaps TRBD2 (5 bases). Germline-derived CDR1 and CDR2 are MNHEY and SVGAGI. This CDR3 is 11 amino acids long.

J is TRBJ2-3 and V is TRBV7-8; no definite D call. The CDR3 sequence is 14 residues long. V lost 0 bases and J 4 bases, leaving 8 bases between the germline ends. The germline V gene has CDR1 SGHVS and CDR2 FQNEAQ. This CDR3 reads CASSLAGMADTQYF. The DNA of the CDR3 is TGTGCCAGCAGCTTAGCGGGCATGGCAGATACGCAGTATTTT.

This clone has just one count. The genes are TRBV7-3 and TRBJ2-4; 9 bases line up with TRBD2. CDR3 size: 15 residues. From germline, CDR1 is SGHTA and CDR2 FQGTGA. V shed 5 bases and J 8 bases; nucleotides not matched to a gene: 10. CDR3 residues: CASSNTGTSLDIQYF. Here the CDR3 DNA reads TGTGCCAGCAGCAACACGGGGACTAGCCTGGACATTCAGTACTTC.

The gene calls are TRBV18 and TRBJ1-6, with 8 bases matching TRBD1. The V gene's germline CDR1 is KGHSH and CDR2 LQKENI. V dropped 3 bases and J dropped 8; count of bases not matched to a gene: 6. The CDR3 is 15 amino acids. DNA of the CDR3: TGTGCCAGCTCACCCCGGGACAGGATGGATTCACCCCTCCACTTT. Protein: CASSPRDRMDSPLHF.

The chain carries TRBV5-1 and TRBJ1-6; D is undetermined. With 1 base removed from V and 8 bases from J, the gap between germline ends came to 7 bases. The germline V gene has CDR1 SGHRS and CDR2 YFSETQ. The CDR3 runs 13 residues. CDR3 bases: TGCGCCAGCAGCTTGCAGAGGGATTCACCCCTCCACTTT. Amino acid sequence: CASSLQRDSPLHF.

The genes are TRBV4-1 and TRBJ2-1; tentative D call: TRBD2 (7 bases). Trimming cost V 1 base and J 13 bases, with 17 bases left between them. Germline-derived CDR1 and CDR2 are MGHRA and YSYEKL. CDR3 length equals 14 residues. Here the CDR3 reads CASSQVAGAPGQFF. DNA for the CDR3: TGCGCCAGCAGCCAAGTCGCGGGGGCCCCGGGCCAGTTCTTC.

This rearrangement joins TRBV28 to TRBJ2-4, with D possibly being TRBD1 (6 bases). This CDR3 comprises 16 residues. The V and J ends lost 3 bases and 0 bases respectively, with 12 bases between them. Germline V gene lookup returns CDR1 MDHEN and CDR2 SYDVKM. The CDR3 sequence is CASSFDRRVAKNIQYF. The CDR3 region has the DNA TGTGCCAGCAGTTTTGACAGGCGGGTAGCCAAAAACATTCAGTACTTC.

This clone has more than one count but fewer than ten. This chain joins TRBV9 and TRBJ1-6, with D uncertain. The CDR3 is made up of 14 amino acids. The V gene lost 3 bases and the J gene lost 7 bases, with 11 bases spanning the gap. Germline V gene sequence: CDR1 SGDLS, CDR2 YYNGEE. The DNA of the CDR3 is TGTGCCAGCAGCGGGGAGGCGACCAATTCACCCCTCCACTTT. Translated: CASSGEATNSPLHF.

V is TRBV7-9 and J is TRBJ1-1; D remains ambiguous. Trimming took 2 bases from V and 1 from J, leaving 11 bases between them. The CDR3 runs to 15 residues. CDR1 and CDR2 from the germline V gene are SEHNR and FQNEAQ (reference sequence). The CDR3 nucleotides are TGTGCCAGCAGCTTAAGCCCCCCGCCGAACACTGAAGCTTTCTTT. Translation: CASSLSPPPNTEAFF.

This chain connects TRBV19 to TRBJ1-5, with D possibly matching TRBD1 (5 bases). Germline values: CDR1 LNHDA, CDR2 SQIVND (reference sequence). The CDR3 has 13 amino acids. V was shortened by 9 bases and J by 7 bases, with 16 bases between the two germline ends. The CDR3 reads CASTPGSGQPQHF. The CDR3 DNA sequence: TGTGCCAGCACCCCAGGGTCAGGGCAGCCCCAGCATTTT. The variable domain in full, completed from reference TRBV19 and TRBJ1-5, reads DGGITQSPKYLFRKEGQNVTLSCEQNLNHDAMYWYRQDPGQGLRLIYYSQIVNDFQKGDIAEGYSVSREKKESFPLTVTSAQKNPTAFYLCASTPGSGQPQHFGDGTRLSIL.

The rearrangement uses TRBV28 and TRBJ2-4; 10 bases align to TRBD1. The germline V gene has CDR1 MDHEN and CDR2 SYDVKM. V shed 3 bases, J shed 8 bases, and the junction held 4 bases outside the gene matches. This CDR3 comprises 14 residues. The CDR3 DNA follows: TGTGCCAGCAGTTTCCGGGACAGGGGATACATTCAGTACTTC. Translating it yields CASSFRDRGYIQYF.

The chain has TRBV9 and TRBJ2-5, with a weak D call TRBD2 (5 bases). Trimming stripped 0 bases from V and 1 base from J, with 7 bases between. This CDR3 comprises 14 residues. Per germline, CDR1 SGDLS and CDR2 YYNGEE. The CDR3 DNA reads TGTGCCAGCAGCGTAGCTGGAGGCCAAGAGACCCAGTACTTC. Its protein product is CASSVAGGQETQYF.

The chain has TRBV6-5 and TRBJ1-3; D ambiguous. There are 14 residues in the CDR3. Germline-derived CDR1 and CDR2 are MNHEY and SVGAGI. V was pared by 8 bases and J by 2 bases, with 13 bases between. The CDR3 DNA reads TGTGCCAGCGGGCAAGGTATCCCTGGAAACACCATATATTTT. This gives the protein CASGQGIPGNTIYF.

This clone has a handful of counts. The chain joins TRBV5-4 to TRBJ2-1, with TRBD2 matching 8 bases. The length of the CDR3 is 16 residues. V shed 0 bases and J 1 base; nucleotides not matched to a gene: 3. Germline V lookup: CDR1 SGHNT, CDR2 YYREEE (reference sequence). The CDR3 loop reads CASSLGAGVSYNEQFF. CDR3 nucleotides: TGTGCCAGCAGCTTGGGAGCGGGAGTATCCTACAATGAGCAGTTCTTC.

The rearrangement joins TRBV28 to TRBJ1-5, with 10 bases identical to TRBD1. V shed 6 bases, J shed 4 bases, and the junction held 3 bases outside the gene matches. The CDR3 runs 14 residues. Germline assignment: CDR1 MDHEN and CDR2 SYDVKM. CDR3 coding DNA: TGTGCCAGCAGACGGGACAGGGGAAATCAGCCCCAGCATTTT. Amino acid sequence: CASRRDRGNQPQHF.

The gene calls are TRBV28 and TRBJ1-2; the D is unclear. Germline loops: CDR1 MDHEN, CDR2 SYDVKM. Trimming took 8 bases from V and 5 from J, leaving 12 bases between them. This CDR3 has 12 amino acids. CDR3 DNA: TGTGCCAGCGGATCGCAGGCTTATGGCTACACCTTC. It translates to CASGSQAYGYTF.

The rearrangement uses TRBV6-1 and TRBJ2-5; tentative D call: TRBD1 (5 bases). CDR1 and CDR2 from the germline V gene are MNHNS and SASEGT. V lost 3 bases and J lost 5, with 16 bases in between. The CDR3 length is 15 residues. CDR3 amino acids: CASSEANRGWETQYF. Written as DNA, the CDR3 is TGTGCCAGCAGTGAGGCTAATAGGGGATGGGAGACCCAGTACTTC.

V gene TRBV7-6 combines with J gene TRBJ1-1; TRBD1 matches 9 bases. There are 14 residues in the CDR3. V was pared by 5 bases and J by 5 bases, with 6 bases of the junction left unmatched. Germline assignment: CDR1 SGHVS and CDR2 FNYEAQ. The CDR3 DNA is TGTGCCAGCAGCCAAGGACAGGGGTGGACTGAAGCTTTCTTT. Its translation is CASSQGQGWTEAFF.

V gene TRBV7-9 combines with J gene TRBJ2-3, with 12 bases aligning to TRBD1. After removal of 4 bases from V and 5 bases from J, the junction contained 4 bases not matched to a gene. Germline V gene sequence: CDR1 SEHNR, CDR2 FQNEAQ (reference sequence). This CDR3 spans 15 amino acids. The CDR3 protein is CASSSRDRGRDTQYF. In DNA form, the CDR3 reads TGTGCCAGCAGCTCCCGGGACAGGGGGCGAGATACGCAGTATTTT.

This clone came up once. The gene calls are TRBV12-3 or TRBV12-4 and TRBJ2-5; possibly TRBD2 for D (5 bases). The CDR3 contains 13 residues. V dropped 3 bases and J dropped 5 bases, with 10 bases sitting between them. This CDR3 reads CASSLWRVETQYF. CDR3 nucleotide sequence: TGTGCCAGCAGTTTGTGGCGGGTGGAGACCCAGTACTTC.

For the CDR3, the DNA is TGTGCCAGCAGCCTCAGGACAGCCGTCCCCGAGCAGTACTTC. As protein: CASSLRTAVPEQYF. The chain uses TRBV7-8 and TRBJ2-7; tentatively, D is TRBD1 (6 bases). This CDR3 is built from 14 residues. CDR1 is SGHVS and CDR2 is FQNEAQ in the germline V gene. V lost 5 bases to trimming and J lost 6 bases, with 17 bases between them. Combining the CDR3 with reference TRBV7-8 and TRBJ2-7 gives the whole variable domain GAGVSQSPRYKVAKRGQDVALRCDPISGHVSLFWYQQALGQGPEFLTYFQNEAQLDKSGLPSDRFFAERPEGSVSTLKIQRTQQEDSAVYLCASSLRTAVPEQYFGPGTRLTVT.

The chain joins TRBV27 to TRBJ2-7, with TRBD1 matching 9 bases. Germline CDR1 and CDR2: MNHEY and SMNVEV (reference sequence). Trimming at V came to 8 bases and at J to 5 bases, leaving 4 bases not matched to a gene. This CDR3 is built from 12 residues. For the CDR3, the DNA is TGTGCCAGCGGTGACAGGGGGAACGAGCAGTACTTC. It specifies CASGDRGNEQYF.

This chain links TRBV5-4 with TRBJ1-1, with D possibly TRBD1 on 5 matching bases. Germline CDR1 reads SGHNT; CDR2 reads YYREEE (reference sequence). Between the trimmed V and J ends, which lost 3 bases and 0 bases, there was a span of 12 bases. This CDR3 spans 15 amino acids. The CDR3 loop reads CASSSRQTMNTEAFF. CDR3 coding DNA: TGTGCCAGCAGCTCCAGACAGACCATGAACACTGAAGCTTTCTTT.